This T cell receptor (beta chain) originates from a study of CD8 T cells in ankylosing spondylitis. Study-level points and caveats: In peripheral blood, disease-linked CD8+ clones occurred at relatively low frequencies. A number of the motif variants had already been described in reactive arthritis synovial fluid and blood. Ankylosing spondylitis blood appeared to be characterized by a TCR beta motif of several highly homologous variants. Matched ankylosing spondylitis synovial fluid reportedly contained a significantly enriched population of disease-linked clones.

Concerning this clonotype: Its antigen is still unknown.

The CDR3 loop spans 12 amino acids. From germline, CDR1 is GTSNPN and CDR2 SVGIG (reference sequence). The V gene end was trimmed by 2 bases and the J gene end by 8 bases; junction bases not matched to a gene: 3. For TCR beta, libraries came from quantitative 5'-RACE with molecular barcodes. One entry per CDR3 protein results from TCRdb running MiXCR on the 5' RACE reads. This table holds about 330,000 distinct CDR3 sequences, approximately 8.2% found once. The chain carries TRBV30 and TRBJ1-2; TRBD1 aligns across 9 bases. Sequencing input: blood, either unsorted or a sorted T cell fraction (not recorded which). This receptor was obtained from a male donor with ankylosing spondylitis. CDR3 in amino acids: CAWSYRGRGYTF. The CDR3 bases are TGTGCCTGGAGTTACAGGGGGCGAGGCTACACCTTC.